The rows below give T cell receptor beta chains drawn from one sample of a study of T-cell memory formation after mild COVID-19. TCRdb re-derived calls from the 5' RACE reads in MiXCR, one entry per CDR3 protein. The sample consists of hundreds of thousands of distinct CDR3 sequences, over 15% of them appearing once. Sequenced sample: PBMCs or a T cell subset sorted from them (not recorded which). The receptor source for this set is a man in his late teens or twenties who had mild COVID-19 (a few samples of this study predate the infection). Cell type and time point are not known. Both conserved end residues are part of each CDR3. A D gene is named only where the DNA matches it firmly. Clone size is given for some rows only: seen once, a few or many times, or a class if the clone is expanded.

>few|.|TRBJ2-3|TRBV5-1
TGCGCCAGCGGGGTATCGGGAGATACGCAGTATTTT
CASGVSGDTQYF
>many|TRBD1|TRBJ1-2|TRBV12-3/TRBV12-4
TGTGCCAGCAGTTTTACAGGGGTTAGTGGCTACACCTTC
CASSFTGVSGYTF
>few|.|TRBJ2-2|TRBV7-6
TGTGCCAGCAGCTCCCCGACCTTCAGCACCGGGGAGCTGTTTTTT
CASSSPTFSTGELFF
>.|.|TRBJ2-5|TRBV11-1
TGTGCCAGCAGCGTCCAGTATTGGGAGACCCAGTACTTC
CASSVQYWETQYF
>few|.|TRBJ2-7|TRBV10-3
TGTGCCATCAGTGATGGCAGGGGACACGAGCAGTACTTC
CAISDGRGHEQYF
>few|.|TRBJ1-2|TRBV5-1
TGCGCCAGCAGCGGTGACAGTCTTCAGGGGAGCTATGGCTACACCTTC
CASSGDSLQGSYGYTF
>many|.|TRBJ2-2|TRBV7-6
TGTGCCAGCAGCTTGGCCAGGGGTCCGTTCACCGGGGAGCTGTTTTTT
CASSLARGPFTGELFF
>few|.|TRBJ1-6|TRBV6-6
TGTGCCAGCAGTTGGCCGCTGGGGGGCCAGCGGTCACCCCTCCACTTT
CASSWPLGGQRSPLHF
>few|.|TRBJ2-5|TRBV4-2
TGTGCCAGCAGCCCGGCTAGCGTGGAAACCCAGTACTTC
CASSPASVETQYF
>.|.|TRBJ1-1|TRBV7-9
TGTGCCAGCAGCTTACGTGAAGAAGCTTTCTTT
CASSLREEAFF
>.|.|TRBJ2-3|TRBV9
TGTGCCAGCAGCTTTGGGGCCCCAGATACGCAGTATTTT
CASSFGAPDTQYF
>.|.|TRBJ2-1|TRBV7-3
TGTGCCAGCAGCTTAAACAATGCGGATGAGCAGTTCTTC
CASSLNNADEQFF
>few|TRBD1|TRBJ2-1|TRBV5-6
TGTGCCAGCAGCCCCCGGGACAGGGGATCTGGGGAGCAGTTCTTC
CASSPRDRGSGEQFF
>.|.|TRBJ1-1|TRBV3-1
TGTGCCAGCAGCCAAGATCAGGGTTACACTGAAGCTTTCTTT
CASSQDQGYTEAFF
>.|.|TRBJ1-1|TRBV7-2
TGTGCCAGCAGCCCAGGGGTAGAGCTCTGGATGAACACTGAAGCTTTCTTT
CASSPGVELWMNTEAFF
>few|TRBD2|TRBJ2-1|TRBV6-2/TRBV6-3
TGTGCCAGCAGTTACGGGACTAGCGATCCCCTCCGTGAGCAGTTCTTC
CASSYGTSDPLREQFF
>once|.|TRBJ1-1|TRBV5-1
TGCGCCAGCAGCATCGACGGGAACACTGAAGCTTTCTTT
CASSIDGNTEAFF
>.|.|TRBJ2-7|TRBV4-3
TGCGCCAGCAGCCTTTGGGCAGGCCCCTACGAGCAGTACTTC
CASSLWAGPYEQYF
>.|.|TRBJ2-1|TRBV7-3
TGTGCCAGCAGCTTCGGGGGTCCTCGCAATGAGCAGTTCTTC
CASSFGGPRNEQFF
>.|TRBD1|TRBJ1-4|TRBV12-3/TRBV12-4
TGTGCCAGCAGTTTTTGGGACAGTGAAAAACTGTTTTTT
CASSFWDSEKLFF
>.|.|TRBJ2-1|TRBV6-6
TGTGCCAGCAGTTACTTCCTAGGTACCTACAATGAGCAGTTCTTC
CASSYFLGTYNEQFF
>few|.|TRBJ1-6|TRBV4-3
TGCGCCAGCAGCCTATCATGGACCGGTACGAATTCACCCCTCCACTTT
CASSLSWTGTNSPLHF
>.|.|TRBJ1-2|TRBV5-6
TGTGCCAGCAGCTTGTACGGGGTTAGCGGCTACACCTTC
CASSLYGVSGYTF
>few|TRBD1|TRBJ1-2|TRBV7-2
TGTGCCAGCAGCCCGGACAGGGTGTCCTATGGCTACACCTTC
CASSPDRVSYGYTF
>.|TRBD1|TRBJ1-3|TRBV6-5
TGTGCCAGCAGCAGAGACAGGGGCTCCTCTGGAAACACCATATATTTT
CASSRDRGSSGNTIYF
>.|.|TRBJ2-2|TRBV5-1
TGCGCCAGCAGCGGGACCACCGGGGAGCTGTTTTTT
CASSGTTGELFF
>.|.|TRBJ1-2|TRBV7-9
TGTGCCAGCAGCTTGAATTCGGGAGTATACTATGGCTACACCTTC
CASSLNSGVYYGYTF
>.|TRBD1|TRBJ2-2|TRBV6-5
TGTGCCAGCAGTTCCCGGGACAGGGCTTTGAGCACCGGGGAGCTGTTTTTT
CASSSRDRALSTGELFF
>few|TRBD2|TRBJ2-1|TRBV6-2/TRBV6-3
TGTGCCAGCAGTGGACTAGCGGGAGGGAATGAGCAGTTCTTC
CASSGLAGGNEQFF
>.|.|TRBJ1-2|TRBV6-5
TGTGCCAGCAGTTCGACAAGGGATGGCTACACCTTC
CASSSTRDGYTF
>few|.|TRBJ1-5|TRBV7-8
TGTGCCAGCAGCTTAGATACAGGCCGTGGGGTGGCCCAGCATTTT
CASSLDTGRGVAQHF
>.|.|TRBJ1-6|TRBV5-1
TGCGCCAGCAGCCCCGGGACGGGGGCATCACCCCTCCACTTT
CASSPGTGASPLHF
>.|TRBD2|TRBJ2-3|TRBV20-1
TGCAGTGCTCCCCTAAGCGGGGACACAGATACGCAGTATTTT
CSAPLSGDTDTQYF
>few|.|TRBJ1-6|TRBV7-8
TGTGCCAGCAGCCTGGGACGTGACTCACCCCTCCACTTT
CASSLGRDSPLHF
>.|.|TRBJ1-4|TRBV4-3
TGCGCCAGCAGCCAAGAAACCCGGGCTCAACTGTTTTTT
CASSQETRAQLFF
>few|.|TRBJ2-1|TRBV7-3
TGTGCCAGCAGCTTATTGCGCGGGAATGAGCAGTTCTTC
CASSLLRGNEQFF
>many|.|TRBJ2-5|TRBV20-1
TGCAGTGCTATTTTTGAGACCCAGTACTTC
CSAIFETQYF
>.|.|TRBJ2-7|TRBV4-2
TGTGCCAGCAGAGCCGGGACCAACTCCTACGAGCAGTACTTC
CASRAGTNSYEQYF
>many|.|TRBJ2-7|TRBV5-1
TGCGCCAGCAGCTTCAGTGATCCCTACGAGCAGTACTTC
CASSFSDPYEQYF
>many|.|TRBJ2-1|TRBV7-3
TGTGCCAGCAGCCCCCTCGGAGGGTCTAACAATGAGCAGTTCTTC
CASSPLGGSNNEQFF
>.|.|TRBJ1-5|TRBV2
TGTGCCAGCAGTGAAGCTAGCCAGCCCCAGCATTTT
CASSEASQPQHF
>few|.|TRBJ1-5|TRBV20-1
TGCAGTGCTAGAGTGGCAAATAGCAATCAGCCCCAGCATTTT
CSARVANSNQPQHF
>.|TRBD1|TRBJ2-1|TRBV4-2
TGTGCCAGCAGCCGCCGGACAGGGGGCATTATCAATGAGCAGTTCTTC
CASSRRTGGIINEQFF
>.|.|TRBJ2-7|TRBV6-2/TRBV6-3
TGTGCCAGCACCCGGGACTCGGAGGCCACGTACTTC
CASTRDSEATYF
>few|TRBD2|TRBJ2-7|TRBV5-1
TGCGCCAGCAGCTTGGGAGCTAGCGGGGGTAACGAGCAGTACTTC
CASSLGASGGNEQYF
>.|TRBD1|TRBJ1-2|TRBV28
TGTGCCAGCAGTTTCCCGACAGGGAACTATGGCTACACCTTC
CASSFPTGNYGYTF
>few|TRBD2|TRBJ2-3|TRBV10-3
TGTGCCATCAGTGCTGGGACTAGCGGGACCACAGATACGCAGTATTTT
CAISAGTSGTTDTQYF
>.|.|TRBJ1-1|TRBV11-2
TGTGCCAGCAGCTTAAGTGACACTGAAGCTTTCTTT
CASSLSDTEAFF
>.|.|TRBJ2-1|TRBV12-3/TRBV12-4
TGTGCCAGCAGTTTGGCACCGGGCATTGAGCAGTTCTTC
CASSLAPGIEQFF
>few|.|TRBJ2-7|TRBV30
TGTGCCTGGAGTTATACCGGGCCTCAAGGGGAGCAGTACTTC
CAWSYTGPQGEQYF
>.|TRBD1|TRBJ1-1|TRBV7-9
TGTGCCAGCAGCACGCAGGGGAGGGGGCAGCAAGCTTTCTTT
CASSTQGRGQQAFF
>.|TRBD1|TRBJ1-1|TRBV2
TGTGCCAGCGGGGGACAGGGGGCACGAGGGAACACTGAAGCTTTCTTT
CASGGQGARGNTEAFF
>many|TRBD1|TRBJ1-2|TRBV14
TGTGCCAGCAGCCATCAGGGGGCCTATGGCTACACCTTC
CASSHQGAYGYTF
>.|.|TRBJ1-6|TRBV9
TGTGCCAGCAGCGCGCACCAGGCGGGGACTAATTCACCCCTCCACTTT
CASSAHQAGTNSPLHF
>few|.|TRBJ2-6|TRBV4-1
TGCGCCAGCAAAAGTCGAGTCGGTGTCTCTGGGGCCAACGTCCTGACTTTC
CASKSRVGVSGANVLTF
>many|.|TRBJ2-2|TRBV6-5
TGTGCCAGCAGGAAAAATAACCGCCACACCGGGGAGCTGTTTTTT
CASRKNNRHTGELFF
>.|.|TRBJ2-3|TRBV9
TGTGCCAGCAGCGTGGCCTGGTCCACAGATACGCAGTATTTT
CASSVAWSTDTQYF